This TCR beta chain was documented in a study of T cell responses to AZD1222 COVID-19 vaccine. Generated by immunoSEQ multiplex PCR, the TCRdb table keeps only in-frame clones and is missing some. This sample yields 150,000 to 200,000 clones, of which almost 95% are seen a single time; about 1.2% belongs to the top ten. Worth noting for this clone: The antigen is undetermined.

The CDR3 consists of 14 residues. With V trimmed by 11 bases and J by 5 bases, 6 bases remained unmatched. Germline lookup yields CDR1 WSHSY and CDR2 SAAADI. General observations from the study: Unmutated variant regions are reportedly targeted by nearly half of spike-specific TCRs.

This specimen consisted of peripheral blood, obtained on day 0 of AZD1222 vaccination. This chain links TRBV10-2 with TRBJ2-2; TRBD2 agrees at 12 bases. The source of this sequence is an adult in good health. The CDR3 here is CAVGLAGDTGELFF. CDR3 sequence (DNA): TGCGCCGTGGGACTAGCGGGTGATACCGGGGAGCTGTTTTTT.